The 7 T cell receptor beta chains reported below all come from one sample, sequenced in a study of human T cells and chemical hapten exposure. Time point specified: patch test 2, 6 weeks after DPC sensitization. This sample's treatment: therapeutic diphenylcyclopropenone sensitization with weekly scalp DPC. TCRdb independently ran MiXCR on the RACE reads; one entry per CDR3 protein. The table includes about 400,000 distinct CDR3 sequences, around 6% detected once. The sample was whole blood, taken in connection with sensitization to the hapten diphenylcyclopropenone (DPC). These receptor sequences come from a woman aged 18-30 years with alopecia areata. Some clones in this sample may be carry-over from other donors' samples.

The chain couples TRBV10-3 to TRBJ1-2; weak D call: TRBD1 (5 bases). The ends were cut back, 3 bases at V and 7 bases at J, with 18 bases in the middle. Germline V gives CDR1 ENHRY, CDR2 SYGVKD. This CDR3 is 15 amino acids long. The CDR3 region is CAISEPRGEVLGYTF. The CDR3 DNA follows: TGTGCCATCAGTGAACCTAGGGGAGAAGTACTTGGCTACACCTTC.

The sample holds many counts of this clonotype. The rearrangement joins TRBV10-3 to TRBJ1-5; no clear D gene. V lost 11 bases, J lost 3 bases, and 20 bases lay in between. CDR1 and CDR2 (germline): ENHRY, SYGVKD. CDR3 length equals 15 residues. The DNA for the CDR3 is TGTGCCTCAGAGCGGGGTGGAGGAGACAATCAGCCCCAGCATTTT. This encodes CASERGGGDNQPQHF.

This clonotype was counted at least ten times. The chain employs TRBV7-9 and TRBJ1-3, with D unclear. The length of the CDR3 is 10 residues. V lost 1 base, J lost 8 bases, and 0 bases lay in between. Germline assignment: CDR1 SEHNR and CDR2 FQNEAQ (reference sequence). The CDR3 coding sequence is TGTGCCAGCAGCTTAGACACCATATATTTT. Protein: CASSLDTIYF.

The chain uses TRBV10-3 and TRBJ1-2, with 10 bases matching TRBD1. The CDR3 has 15 amino acids. The V gene end was trimmed by 6 bases and the J gene end by 1 base; junction bases not matched to a gene: 5. Germline loops: CDR1 ENHRY, CDR2 SYGVKD. The CDR3 sequence: CAISSGTGDNYGYTF. The CDR3 region has the DNA TGTGCCATCAGCTCAGGGACAGGGGATAACTATGGCTACACCTTC.

The table lists this clonotype with many counts. V usage is TRBV12-3 or TRBV12-4 and J usage is TRBJ1-5; 7 positions match TRBD1. The CDR3 contains 15 residues. V was pared by 2 bases and J by 4 bases, with 5 bases of the junction left unmatched. CDR3 in DNA: TGTGCCAGCAGTTTAAAGGGGGCAGTAAATCAGCCCCAGCATTTT. Protein sequence: CASSLKGAVNQPQHF.

The table lists this clonotype with many counts. This chain connects TRBV7-8 to TRBJ2-1, with 9 bases fitting TRBD2. Germline V gene lookup returns CDR1 SGHVS and CDR2 FQNEAQ. V shed 5 bases and J 2 bases; nucleotides not matched to a gene: 10. The CDR3 sequence is 17 residues long. The CDR3: CASSHHRASGAYNEQFF. Written as DNA, the CDR3 is TGTGCCAGCAGCCACCATAGGGCTAGCGGGGCCTACAATGAGCAGTTCTTC. Complete variable domain (other parts from reference TRBV7-8 and TRBJ2-1): GAGVSQSPRYKVAKRGQDVALRCDPISGHVSLFWYQQALGQGPEFLTYFQNEAQLDKSGLPSDRFFAERPEGSVSTLKIQRTQQEDSAVYLCASSHHRASGAYNEQFFGPGTRLTVL.

This clonotype was seen a handful of times. V and J are TRBV7-2 and TRBJ2-1; D possibly corresponds to TRBD2 (7 bases). V lost 5 bases and J 10 bases, leaving 21 bases between the germline ends. This CDR3 comprises 15 residues. Germline CDR1 and CDR2: SGHTA and FQGNSA. For the CDR3, the DNA is TGTGCCAGCAGCGCAGGGGACTACCCGGGCGGGGAGCAGTTCTTC. Protein product: CASSAGDYPGGEQFF.